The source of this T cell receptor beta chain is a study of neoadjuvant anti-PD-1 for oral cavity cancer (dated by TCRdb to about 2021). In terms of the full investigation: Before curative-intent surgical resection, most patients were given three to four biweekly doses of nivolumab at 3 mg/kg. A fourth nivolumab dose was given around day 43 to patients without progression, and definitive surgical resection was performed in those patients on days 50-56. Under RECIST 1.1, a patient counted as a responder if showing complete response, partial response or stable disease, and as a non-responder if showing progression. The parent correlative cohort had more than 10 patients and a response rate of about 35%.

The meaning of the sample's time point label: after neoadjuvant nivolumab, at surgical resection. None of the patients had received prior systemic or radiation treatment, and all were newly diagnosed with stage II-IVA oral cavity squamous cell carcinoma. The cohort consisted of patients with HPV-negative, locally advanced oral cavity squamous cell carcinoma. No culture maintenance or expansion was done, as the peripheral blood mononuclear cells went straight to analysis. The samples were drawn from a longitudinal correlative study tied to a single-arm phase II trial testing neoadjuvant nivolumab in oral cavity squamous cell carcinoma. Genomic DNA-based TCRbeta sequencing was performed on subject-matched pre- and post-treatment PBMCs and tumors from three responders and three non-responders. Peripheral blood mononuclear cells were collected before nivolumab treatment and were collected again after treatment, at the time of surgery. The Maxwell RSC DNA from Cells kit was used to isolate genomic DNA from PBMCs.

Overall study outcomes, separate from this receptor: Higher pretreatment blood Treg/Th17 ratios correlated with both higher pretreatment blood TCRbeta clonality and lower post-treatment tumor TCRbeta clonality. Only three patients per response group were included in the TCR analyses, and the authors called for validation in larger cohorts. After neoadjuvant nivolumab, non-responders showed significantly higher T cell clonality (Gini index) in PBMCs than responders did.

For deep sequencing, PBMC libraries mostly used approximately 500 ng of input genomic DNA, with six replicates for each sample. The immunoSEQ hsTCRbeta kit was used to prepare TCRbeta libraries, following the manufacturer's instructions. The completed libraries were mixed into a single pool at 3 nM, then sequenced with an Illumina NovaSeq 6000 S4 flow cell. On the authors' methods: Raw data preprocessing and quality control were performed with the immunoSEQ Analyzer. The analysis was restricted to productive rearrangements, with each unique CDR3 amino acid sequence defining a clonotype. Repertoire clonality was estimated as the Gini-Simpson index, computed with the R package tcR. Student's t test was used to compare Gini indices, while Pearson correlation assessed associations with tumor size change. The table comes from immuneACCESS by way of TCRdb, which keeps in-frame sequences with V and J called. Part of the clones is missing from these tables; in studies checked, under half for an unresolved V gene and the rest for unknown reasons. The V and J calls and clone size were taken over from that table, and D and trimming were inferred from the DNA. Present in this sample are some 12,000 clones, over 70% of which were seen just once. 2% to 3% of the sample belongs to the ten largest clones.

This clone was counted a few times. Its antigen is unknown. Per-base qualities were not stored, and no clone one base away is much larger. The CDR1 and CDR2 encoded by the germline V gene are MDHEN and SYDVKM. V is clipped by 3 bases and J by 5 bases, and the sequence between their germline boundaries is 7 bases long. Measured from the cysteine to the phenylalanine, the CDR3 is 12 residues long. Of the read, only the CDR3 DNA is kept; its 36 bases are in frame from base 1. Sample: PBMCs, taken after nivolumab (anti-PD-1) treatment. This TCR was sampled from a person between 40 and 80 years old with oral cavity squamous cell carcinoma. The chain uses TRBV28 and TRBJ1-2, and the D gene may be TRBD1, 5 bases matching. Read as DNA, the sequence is TGTGCCAGCAGTTTCGGGGCATATGGCTACACCTTC. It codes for CASSFGAYGYTF.